This T cell receptor beta chain was captured in a study of blood T cell repertoires in COVID-19. TCRdb's table, derived via immunoSEQ multiplex PCR, lists solely in-frame clones and lacks some. Of 150,000 to 160,000 clones in the sample, roughly 83% were seen once. The CDR3 runs to 15 residues. Germline V gene sequence: CDR1 LGHDT, CDR2 YNNKEL (reference sequence). Trimming took 2 bases from V and 8 from J; bases not matched to a gene: 8. J is TRBJ1-4 and V is TRBV3-1 (or the pseudogene TRBV3-2), with 7 positions matching TRBD1. Sequences were obtained from peripheral blood. The clonotype was recovered from an older woman with COVID-19, enrolled during active disease. This CDR3 reads CASSQNRGYQEKLFF. The CDR3 DNA reads TGTGCCAGCAGCCAAAACAGGGGATATCAGGAAAAACTGTTTTTT.